Listed here are 9 T cell receptor beta chains from one sample, sequenced in a study of blood T cell repertoires in COVID-19. TCRdb's copy holds only in-frame clones and misses some; the assay was immunoSEQ multiplex PCR. Of over 120,000 clones listed, more than 75% were seen once; the top ten hold about 2.6%. The sequencing sample was made of peripheral blood. The receptors derive from a human donor with acute or convalescent COVID-19. The donor label of this sample is uncertain.

This chain connects TRBV5-4 to TRBJ2-5, with 10 bases matching TRBD2. Germline values: CDR1 SGHNT, CDR2 YYREEE (reference sequence). The CDR3 is 16 amino acids. V lost 0 bases and J lost 5; bases outside the gene matches: 7. The CDR3 DNA follows: TGTGCCAGCAGCTTGGGTAGCGGGGGGCTTTTCGAGACCCAGTACTTC. It specifies CASSLGSGGLFETQYF.

V is TRBV3-1 (or the pseudogene TRBV3-2) and J is TRBJ2-7, with D possibly being TRBD2 (5 bases). The germline V gene has CDR1 LGHDT and CDR2 YNNKEL (reference sequence). Trimming stripped 2 bases from V and 3 bases from J, with 14 bases between. This CDR3 is built from 15 residues. The CDR3 DNA follows: TGTGCCAGCAGCCAACGATCTAGTGGGAGCTACGAGCAGTACTTC. Amino acids: CASSQRSSGSYEQYF.

The rearrangement links TRBV9 to TRBJ2-1; the match to TRBD1 covers 8 bases. There are 16 residues in the CDR3. V gave up 4 bases and J gave up 1 base; unmatched junction bases: 7. Germline lookup yields CDR1 SGDLS and CDR2 YYNGEE. The CDR3 coding sequence is TGTGCCAGCAGCCCCCGACAGGGGAGTTCCTACAATGAGCAGTTCTTC. Translation gives CASSPRQGSSYNEQFF.

About this clone: At one end the junction does not follow the germline gene, possibly because of a read error. V gene TRBV24-1 combines with J gene TRBJ2-2, with TRBD2 matching over 10 bases. From germline, CDR1 is KGHDR and CDR2 SFDVKD. CDR3 size: 17 residues. The CDR3 nucleotides are TGTGCCACCAGTGATCCCAGCGGGAGGGCCCACACCGGGAAGCTGTTTTTT. Amino acid sequence: CATSDPSGRAHTGKLFF.

As regards this clone: Other nucleotide sequences in the sample specify the same CDR3. The chain joins TRBV11-3 to TRBJ2-3; 15 bases fit TRBD2. The germline gives CDR1 SGHNT, CDR2 YENEEA. Trimming took 5 bases from V and 6 from J; bases not matched to a gene: 6. The CDR3 covers 16 residues. The CDR3 protein is CASSPGLAGGPDTQYF. CDR3 in DNA: TGTGCCAGCAGCCCAGGACTAGCGGGAGGGCCTGATACGCAGTATTTT. The full variable domain, in which reference TRBV11-3 and TRBJ2-3 provide the parts outside the CDR3, is EAGVVQSPRYKIIEKKQPVAFWCNPISGHNTLYWYLQNLGQGPELLIRYENEEAVDDSQLPKDRFSAERLKGVDSTLKIQPAELGDSAVYLCASSPGLAGGPDTQYFGPGTRLTVL.

The chain combines TRBV2 with TRBJ1-1; 10 bases line up with TRBD1. The CDR3 extends over 13 amino acids. Per the germline V gene, CDR1 is SNHLY and CDR2 is FYNNEI. The J segment lost 7 bases and the V segment lost 7 bases, leaving 6 bases of the junction unmatched. CDR3 DNA sequence: TGTGCCAGCACGAGACAGGGGGCGGATGAAGCTTTCTTT. This translates into CASTRQGADEAFF.

The chain links TRBV5-4 to TRBJ2-5, with a tentative D call TRBD2 (5 bases). Trimming removed 2 bases at V and 4 bases at J, with 6 bases between. In germline, CDR1 is SGHNT, CDR2 YYREEE (reference sequence). The CDR3 runs 12 residues. CDR3: CASSLEGETQYF. The CDR3 region has the DNA TGTGCCAGCAGCTTAGAGGGAGAGACCCAGTACTTC.

This clone has only a few counts. This chain uses TRBV30 with TRBJ2-1; 11 bases map to TRBD2. With 7 bases clipped from V and 5 bases from J, the junction kept 4 bases outside the gene matches. CDR3 size: 13 residues. Germline CDR1 GTSNPN, CDR2 SVGIG (reference sequence). CDR3 in amino acids: CASGTSGHNEQFF. CDR3 sequence (DNA): TGTGCCTCGGGGACTAGCGGTCACAATGAGCAGTTCTTC.

The V call is TRBV19, the J call TRBJ2-5; D call uncertain. Germline lookup yields CDR1 LNHDA and CDR2 SQIVND (reference sequence). The CDR3 length is 13 residues. Trimming shortened V by 5 bases and J by 1 base, and 8 bases separated the two germline ends. CDR3 sequence reads: CASSGVGQETQYF. As DNA, the CDR3 is TGTGCCAGTAGTGGTGTCGGCCAAGAGACCCAGTACTTC.